The rows below give T cell receptor beta chains drawn from one sample of a study of T cells after yellow fever vaccination. MiXCR, run by TCRdb on the 5' RACE reads, gives a single entry per CDR3 protein. Of about 220,000 distinct CDR3 sequences detected, 2.5% to 3.5% appear once; the ten largest clones hold under 3.5%. The sequencing here drew on CD4+ T cells sorted from PBMCs, taken 10 days after the yellow fever booster vaccination. Receptor source: a man younger than 35 who received the YFV17D yellow fever vaccine. Each CDR3 is given with its conserved first and last residue. Clone size is stated in some rows and not others, as once, few, many or a class when expanded.

v_call	j_call	clone_size	cdr3_aa
TRBV6-2/TRBV6-3	TRBJ2-7	NA	CASSFALFHEQYF
TRBV7-2	TRBJ2-3	many	CASSAGTSRTDTQYF
TRBV28	TRBJ1-5	many	CASSLPLQGYSNQPQHF
TRBV2	TRBJ1-1	many	CASSQGVLNTEAFF
TRBV12-3/TRBV12-4	TRBJ1-3	NA	CASSPPPDTIYF
TRBV6-6	TRBJ2-2	many	CASTRTVNTGELFF
TRBV11-2	TRBJ2-7	few	CASSPGVPYEQYF
TRBV29-1	TRBJ2-3	many	CSAKHGTATDTQYF
TRBV6-2/TRBV6-3	TRBJ1-2	few	CASSHPGLGDYGYTF
TRBV29-1	TRBJ1-2	NA	CSVVPRGNYGYTF
TRBV20-1	TRBJ2-7	many	CSARVSRGDSYEQYF
TRBV28	TRBJ2-1	few	CASSLRGPEQFF
TRBV5-4	TRBJ1-1	many	CASSRAGTGGLGTEAFF
TRBV6-5	TRBJ1-2	NA	CASSYSLGAHGGYTF
TRBV4-2	TRBJ2-5	many	CASSQERFQETQYF
TRBV4-2	TRBJ2-2	NA	CASSQGGRPNTGELFF
TRBV4-1	TRBJ2-6	NA	CASRLFGTQFNSGANVLTF
TRBV6-6	TRBJ2-7	many	CASSPVRTGGTYEQYF
TRBV20-1	TRBJ2-5	many	CSAPSRNTGLQETQYF
TRBV6-2/TRBV6-3	TRBJ1-5	few	CASSYSTGAVKGNQPQHF
TRBV7-2	TRBJ1-5	many	CASSLAQGEVQPQHF
TRBV20-1	TRBJ1-5	many	CSAREFRGDQPQHF
TRBV6-2/TRBV6-3	TRBJ1-5	NA	CASSYRQGGQPQHF